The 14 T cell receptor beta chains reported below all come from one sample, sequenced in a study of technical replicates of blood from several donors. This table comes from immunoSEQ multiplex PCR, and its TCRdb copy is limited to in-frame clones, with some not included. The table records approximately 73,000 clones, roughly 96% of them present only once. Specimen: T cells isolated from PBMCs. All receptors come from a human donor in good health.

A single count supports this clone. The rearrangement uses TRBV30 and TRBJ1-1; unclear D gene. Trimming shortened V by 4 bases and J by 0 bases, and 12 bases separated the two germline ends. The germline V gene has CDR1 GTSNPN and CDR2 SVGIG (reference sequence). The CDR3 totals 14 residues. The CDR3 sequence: CAWTSPRMNTEAFF. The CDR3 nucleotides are TGTGCCTGGACGTCCCCCAGGATGAACACTGAAGCTTTCTTT.

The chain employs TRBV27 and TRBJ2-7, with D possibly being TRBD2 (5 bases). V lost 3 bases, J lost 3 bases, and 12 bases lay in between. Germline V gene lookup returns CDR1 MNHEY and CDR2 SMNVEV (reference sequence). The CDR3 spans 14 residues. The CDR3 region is CASSFLSLVYEQYF. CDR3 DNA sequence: TGTGCCAGCAGTTTTCTTTCACTAGTCTACGAGCAGTACTTC.

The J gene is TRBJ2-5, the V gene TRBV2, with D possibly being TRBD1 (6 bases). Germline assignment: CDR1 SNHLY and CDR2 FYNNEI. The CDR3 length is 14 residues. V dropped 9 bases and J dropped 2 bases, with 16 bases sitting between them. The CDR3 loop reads CASYRDTRQETQYF. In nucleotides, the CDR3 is TGTGCCAGTTACAGGGACACCAGACAAGAGACCCAGTACTTC.

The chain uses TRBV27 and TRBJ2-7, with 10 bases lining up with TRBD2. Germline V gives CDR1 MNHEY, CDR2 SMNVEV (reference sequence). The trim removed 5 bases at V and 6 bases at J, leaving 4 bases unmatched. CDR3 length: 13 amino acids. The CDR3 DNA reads TGTGCCAGCAGTGCCTCTAGCGGGAGCGAGCAGTACTTC. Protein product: CASSASSGSEQYF.

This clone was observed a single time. CDR3 sequence (DNA): TGCGCCAGCAGCCCTAAGATGCCGGGACTAGCGGGAGTCAATGAGCAGTTCTTC. This gives the protein CASSPKMPGLAGVNEQFF. This chain connects TRBV5-1 to TRBJ2-1; 14 bases align to TRBD2. Germline V gene sequence: CDR1 SGHRS, CDR2 YFSETQ. V lost 4 bases and J lost 6; bases outside the gene matches: 12. The CDR3 has 18 amino acids.

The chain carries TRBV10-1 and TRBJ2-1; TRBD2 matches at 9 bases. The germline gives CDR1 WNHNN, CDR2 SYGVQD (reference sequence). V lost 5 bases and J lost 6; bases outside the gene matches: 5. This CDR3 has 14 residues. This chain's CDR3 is CASSSGLARNEQFF. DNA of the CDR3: TGCGCCAGCAGTAGCGGACTAGCGCGCAATGAGCAGTTCTTC.

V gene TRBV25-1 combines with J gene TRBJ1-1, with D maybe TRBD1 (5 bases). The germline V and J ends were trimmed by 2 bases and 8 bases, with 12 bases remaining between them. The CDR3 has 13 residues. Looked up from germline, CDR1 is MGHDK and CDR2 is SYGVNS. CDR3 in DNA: TGTGCCAGCAGTGAACCTAGACAGTTGGAAGCTTTCTTT. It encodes CASSEPRQLEAFF.

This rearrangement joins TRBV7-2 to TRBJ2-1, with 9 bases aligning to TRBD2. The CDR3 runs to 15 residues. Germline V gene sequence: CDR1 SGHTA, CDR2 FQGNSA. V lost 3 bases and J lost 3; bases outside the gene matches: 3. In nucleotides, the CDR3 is TGTGCCAGCAGCTTGGGACTAGCCCTCTACAATGAGCAGTTCTTC. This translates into CASSLGLALYNEQFF. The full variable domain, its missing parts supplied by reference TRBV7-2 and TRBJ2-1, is GAGVSQSPSNKVTEKGKDVELRCDPISGHTALYWYRQSLGQGLEFLIYFQGNSAPDKSGLPSDRFSAERTGGSVSTLTIQRTQQEDSAVYLCASSLGLALYNEQFFGPGTRLTVL.

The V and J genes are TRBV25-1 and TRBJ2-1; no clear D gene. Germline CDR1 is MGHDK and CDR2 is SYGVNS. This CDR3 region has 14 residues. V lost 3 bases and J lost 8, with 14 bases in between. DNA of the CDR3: TGTGCCAGCAGTGATATTTCGAAAGTAGATGAGCAGTTCTTC. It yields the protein CASSDISKVDEQFF.

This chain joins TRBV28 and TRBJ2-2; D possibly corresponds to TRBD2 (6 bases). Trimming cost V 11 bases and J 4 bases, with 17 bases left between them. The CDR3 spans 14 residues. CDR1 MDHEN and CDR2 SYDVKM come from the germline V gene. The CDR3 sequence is CAGQAGYGTGELFF. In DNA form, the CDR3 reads TGTGCCGGACAAGCGGGTTACGGCACCGGGGAGCTGTTTTTT.

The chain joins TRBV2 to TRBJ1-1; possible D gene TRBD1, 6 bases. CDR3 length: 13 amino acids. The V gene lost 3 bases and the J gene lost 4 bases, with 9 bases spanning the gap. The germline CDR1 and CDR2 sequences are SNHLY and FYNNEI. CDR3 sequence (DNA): TGTGCCAGCAGTGAGAACAGGGCCACTGAAGCTTTCTTT. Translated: CASSENRATEAFF.

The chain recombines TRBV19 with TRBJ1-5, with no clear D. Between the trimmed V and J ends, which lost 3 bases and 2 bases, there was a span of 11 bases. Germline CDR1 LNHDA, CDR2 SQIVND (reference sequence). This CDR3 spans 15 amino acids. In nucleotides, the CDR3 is TGTGCCAGTAGTATGGCCGTGAGGGGCAATCAGCCCCAGCATTTT. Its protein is CASSMAVRGNQPQHF.

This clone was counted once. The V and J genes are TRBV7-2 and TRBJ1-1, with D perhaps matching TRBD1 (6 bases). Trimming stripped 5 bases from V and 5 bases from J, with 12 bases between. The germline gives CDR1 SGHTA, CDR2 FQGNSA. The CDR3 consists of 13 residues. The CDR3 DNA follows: TGTGCCAGCAGCACCCGGGGGGCTACTGAAGCTTTCTTT. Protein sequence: CASSTRGATEAFF.

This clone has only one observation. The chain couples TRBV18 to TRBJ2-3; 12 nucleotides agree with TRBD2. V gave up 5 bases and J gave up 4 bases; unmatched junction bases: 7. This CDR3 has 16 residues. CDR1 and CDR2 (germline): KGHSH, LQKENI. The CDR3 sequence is CASSDARLAGADTQYF. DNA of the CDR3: TGTGCCAGCTCAGACGCGAGACTAGCGGGAGCAGATACGCAGTATTTT.